One and the same sample provided the 16 T cell receptor beta chains below, sequenced in a study of beta chain features in type 1 diabetes (dated by TCRdb to 2016 to 2018). Library generation was performed with the immunoSEQ multiplex PCR assay. The entire amount of isolated RNA was reverse transcribed using the High Capacity cDNA Reverse Transcription Kit, so the sequenced TCRB transcripts were expressed ones. In its TCRdb copy, this immuneACCESS table keeps in-frame sequences only and misses some clones. Where compared with another copy, unresolved V genes explain less than half of these, and the others have no known cause. For this sample there are 350,000 to 400,000 clones; about 12% appear just once. 0.0095% to 0.011% of the sample lies in the top ten. The investigation overall reported the following: A moderate but significant shortening of TCRB CDR3 length was observed in type 1 diabetes patients in all four CD4+ subsets.

No antigen has been assigned to these receptors. The sequenced sample was naive CD4+ T cells from blood. Per the publication, the cell subset or site label means: true naive CD4+ T cells. These receptors were obtained from a woman between 18 and 30 years old with type 1 diabetes.

The rearrangement joins TRBV7-9 to TRBJ2-1; 9 bases line up with TRBD2. The CDR3 sequence is 15 residues long. With V trimmed by 7 bases and J by 4 bases, 8 bases remained unmatched. Germline assignment: CDR1 SEHNR and CDR2 FQNEAQ (reference sequence). CDR3 nucleotides: TGTGCCAGCACCTCCCTAGCGGGGAGTTACAATGAGCAGTTCTTC. It yields the protein CASTSLAGSYNEQFF.

This clone occurred a few times. The chain combines TRBV6-1 with TRBJ1-2, with D perhaps matching TRBD1 (5 bases). The germline V and J ends were trimmed by 8 bases and 3 bases, with 13 bases remaining between them. This CDR3 is 13 amino acids long. In germline, CDR1 is MNHNS, CDR2 SASEGT. CDR3 sequence (DNA): TGTGCCAGCCACCGAGACAGCGACTATGGCTACACCTTC. It encodes CASHRDSDYGYTF.

There are a few counts of this clone. Other DNA sequences in the same sample also yield this CDR3. CDR3 loop: CSVAPGTDTQYF. In nucleotides, the CDR3 is TGCAGCGTTGCGCCGGGCACAGATACGCAGTATTTT. This chain links TRBV29-1 with TRBJ2-3; unclear D gene. This CDR3 has 12 amino acids. Looked up from germline, CDR1 is SQVTM and CDR2 is ANQGSEA. Trimming pared 4 bases from V and 1 base from J, leaving 6 bases between.

The rearrangement links TRBV7-2 to TRBJ2-3, with a weak D call TRBD2 (6 bases). Trimming left V 4 bases short and J 3 bases short, with 14 bases between. In germline, CDR1 is SGHTA, CDR2 FQGNSA. The CDR3 runs to 15 residues. CDR3 loop: CASSSRRGRTDTQYF. The CDR3 DNA reads TGTGCCAGCAGCTCGCGGCGGGGACGGACAGATACGCAGTATTTT.

About this clone: Other nucleotide sequences in the sample specify the same CDR3. This chain connects TRBV30 to TRBJ1-5; D unclear. From germline, CDR1 is GTSNPN and CDR2 SVGIG (reference sequence). The CDR3 spans 13 residues. V lost 0 bases and J 4 bases, leaving 7 bases between the germline ends. The CDR3 bases are TGTGCCTGGAGTGTACTAGGAAATCAGCCCCAGCATTTT. It specifies CAWSVLGNQPQHF.

V is TRBV29-1 and J is TRBJ1-1; the D gene is possibly TRBD1 (5 bases). This CDR3 region has 19 residues. The V end lost 0 bases, the J end lost 1 base, and 24 bases lay between the germline ends. Germline V CDR1 and CDR2: SQVTM, ANQGSEA. As DNA, the CDR3 is TGCAGCGTTGAAGATCGGATCAGGGCGGCGGCCGCTGGGAACACTGAAGCTTTCTTT. Translating gives CSVEDRIRAAAAGNTEAFF. Combining the CDR3 with reference TRBV29-1 and TRBJ1-1 gives the whole variable domain SAVISQKPSRDICQRGTSLTIQCQVDSQVTMMFWYRQQPGQSLTLIATANQGSEATYESGFVIDKFPISRPNLTFSTLTVSNMSPEDSSIYLCSVEDRIRAAAAGNTEAFFGQGTRLTVV.

Only a few counts were recorded for this clone. The J gene is TRBJ2-3, the V gene TRBV9, with 13 bases fitting TRBD2. The CDR3 is 18 amino acids. Germline V gives CDR1 SGDLS, CDR2 YYNGEE. Trimming at V came to 4 bases and at J to 0 bases, leaving 8 bases not matched to a gene. CDR3 DNA sequence: TGTGCCAGCAGCACCCCCGGGACTAGCGGGGCTAGCACAGATACGCAGTATTTT. It specifies CASSTPGTSGASTDTQYF.

This clone was seen more than once but under ten times. The chain uses TRBV5-6 and TRBJ1-1; D not certain. Trimming removed 4 bases from V and 7 bases from J, with 20 bases in between. CDR3 size: 15 residues. Germline values: CDR1 SGHDT, CDR2 YYEEEE. DNA of the CDR3: TGTGCCAGCAGCGTCGGCCCTCAAAATCGGGGTGAAGCTTTCTTT. This codes for CASSVGPQNRGEAFF. The full variable domain, completed using reference TRBV5-6 and TRBJ1-1, is DAGVTQSPTHLIKTRGQQVTLRCSPKSGHDTVSWYQQALGQGPQFIFQYYEEEERQRGNFPDRFSGHQFPNYSSELNVNALLLGDSALYLCASSVGPQNRGEAFFGQGTRLTVV.

There are a few counts of this clone. The chain couples TRBV19 to TRBJ1-1, with D tentatively TRBD1 (5 bases). V lost 2 bases, J lost 6 bases, and 19 bases lay in between. The germline V gene has CDR1 LNHDA and CDR2 SQIVND (reference sequence). The CDR3 loop spans 16 amino acids. The CDR3 loop reads CASSIKWRGRLSEAFF. CDR3 nucleotides: TGTGCCAGTAGTATAAAGTGGAGGGGAAGACTATCTGAAGCTTTCTTT.

This clone appeared a few times. V is TRBV7-9 and J is TRBJ2-7; 7 nucleotides match TRBD1. Per the germline V gene, CDR1 is SEHNR and CDR2 is FQNEAQ (reference sequence). This CDR3 region has 13 residues. The V segment lost 5 bases and the J segment 3 bases; nucleotides outside the gene matches: 4. The CDR3 loop is CASSGDSLYEQYF. The CDR3 DNA reads TGTGCCAGCAGCGGGGACAGTCTCTACGAGCAGTACTTC. The full variable domain, rest sourced from reference TRBV7-9 and TRBJ2-7, is DTGVSQNPRHKITKRGQNVTFRCDPISEHNRLYWYRQTLGQGPEFLTYFQNEAQLEKSRLLSDRFSAERPKGSFSTLEIQRTEQGDSAMYLCASSGDSLYEQYFGPGTRLTVT.

The rearrangement links TRBV14 to TRBJ1-1; D not certain. Germline loops: CDR1 SGHDN, CDR2 FVKESK. V shed 5 bases and J shed 0 bases, with 10 bases lying between them. This CDR3 has 14 amino acids. The CDR3 spells CASSGGGLNTEAFF. CDR3 in DNA: TGTGCCAGCAGCGGAGGAGGTTTGAACACTGAAGCTTTCTTT.

The CDR3 region has the DNA TGTGCCAGCTCACCGGCCGGGACACAGAATGAAAAACTGTTTTTT. Translation gives CASSPAGTQNEKLFF. This chain connects TRBV18 to TRBJ1-4; perhaps TRBD1 as D (6 bases). In germline, CDR1 is KGHSH, CDR2 LQKENI. V lost 3 bases, J lost 5 bases, and 13 bases lay in between. The CDR3 is made up of 15 amino acids.

The rearrangement joins TRBV7-2 to TRBJ2-5; D perhaps matches TRBD1 (7 bases). V was cut by 6 bases and J by 2 bases, with 10 bases left in between. The V gene's germline CDR1 is SGHTA and CDR2 FQGNSA. The length of the CDR3 is 13 residues. CDR3 loop: CASRRGQQETQYF. In DNA form, the CDR3 reads TGTGCCAGCAGGCGGGGACAGCAAGAGACCCAGTACTTC. Variable domain in full (rest from reference TRBV7-2 and TRBJ2-5): GAGVSQSPSNKVTEKGKDVELRCDPISGHTALYWYRQSLGQGLEFLIYFQGNSAPDKSGLPSDRFSAERTGGSVSTLTIQRTQQEDSAVYLCASRRGQQETQYFGPGTRLLVL.

A word on this clone: This sample includes further DNA sequences coding for the same CDR3. This chain uses TRBV6-5 with TRBJ1-2; D is ambiguous. Between the trimmed V and J ends, which lost 2 bases and 2 bases, there was a span of 6 bases. The CDR3 consists of 13 residues. Germline V gene data show CDR1 as MNHEY and CDR2 as SVGAGI. DNA for the CDR3: TGTGCCAGCAGTTACGGGGAGAACTATGGCTACACCTTC. It translates to CASSYGENYGYTF.

The rearrangement uses TRBV9 and TRBJ1-4; 8 bases are a match to TRBD1. The germline CDR1 and CDR2 sequences are SGDLS and YYNGEE. Germline trimming cut 5 bases from V and 7 bases from J; bases unmatched to any gene: 13. This CDR3 has 16 amino acids. The CDR3 here is CASSILGQGGGEKLFF. The CDR3 bases are TGTGCCAGCAGTATCCTCGGACAGGGCGGGGGTGAAAAACTGTTTTTT. The full variable domain, rest sourced from reference TRBV9 and TRBJ1-4, is DSGVTQTPKHLITATGQRVTLRCSPRSGDLSVYWYQQSLDQGLQFLIQYYNGEERAKGNILERFSAQQFPDLHSELNLSSLELGDSALYFCASSILGQGGGEKLFFGSGTQLSVL.

The chain is built from TRBV9 and TRBJ2-1; the D gene is possibly TRBD2 (7 bases). This CDR3 has 16 residues. Trimming pared 0 bases from V and 4 bases from J, leaving 14 bases between. CDR1 SGDLS and CDR2 YYNGEE come from the germline V gene. The CDR3: CASSVVGRGEYNEQFF. In DNA, the CDR3 is TGTGCCAGCAGCGTAGTGGGGAGGGGGGAGTACAATGAGCAGTTCTTC.